This is a list of T cell receptor beta chains from one sample in a study of T-cell memory formation after mild COVID-19. Using its own MiXCR run on the 5' RACE reads, TCRdb lists one record per CDR3 protein. The sample lists about 210,000 distinct CDR3 sequences, around 30% occurring once. The sample taken for sequencing was PBMCs or a T cell subset sorted from them (not recorded which). The receptors stem from an adult woman who had mild COVID-19 (a few samples of this study predate the infection). Cell type and time point are not known. CDR3s include the opening cysteine and the closing phenylalanine or tryptophan. A D gene is named only where the DNA matches it firmly. Size is stated for part of the rows, as once, few or many counts, or as a class when the clone is expanded.

TRBV7-3	TRBJ2-2	few	-	TGTGCCAGCAGCTTAATCCAGGGCTACACCGGGGAGCTGTTTTTT	CASSLIQGYTGELFF
TRBV7-3	TRBJ1-5	many	-	TGTGCCAGCAGCAGACAAGGTGGTCAGCCCCAGCATTTT	CASSRQGGQPQHF
TRBV7-9	TRBJ2-3	-	TRBD1	TGTGCCAGCGTTCCCGGGACAGCTCCCACAGATACGCAGTATTTT	CASVPGTAPTDTQYF
TRBV12-3/TRBV12-4	TRBJ1-2	few	-	TGTGCCAGCAGTCCCGGACAGCCCTCTAACTATGGCTACACCTTC	CASSPGQPSNYGYTF
TRBV11-2	TRBJ2-3	-	-	TGTGCCAGCAGCTTAGTAACTAGCTCCAGACACACAGATACGCAGTATTTT	CASSLVTSSRHTDTQYF
TRBV4-1	TRBJ2-3	few	-	TGCGCCAGCAGCCAAGAACCCCCCGATACGCAGTATTTT	CASSQEPPDTQYF
TRBV3-1	TRBJ1-1	few	TRBD1	TGTGCCAGCAGCCCGCTGACAGGGGGCCGGACTGAAGCTTTCTTT	CASSPLTGGRTEAFF
TRBV6-5	TRBJ1-2	-	-	TGTGCCAGCAGCTCCGGGACCATCTACACCTTC	CASSSGTIYTF
TRBV5-4	TRBJ2-7	-	-	TGTGCCAGCAGCCTCCTGCCCTACGAGCAGTACTTC	CASSLLPYEQYF
TRBV13	TRBJ2-7	-	-	TGTGCCAGCAGCCCCCGAGACAACTCCTACGAGCAGTACTTC	CASSPRDNSYEQYF
TRBV20-1	TRBJ2-1	few	TRBD2	TGCAGTGCTCGCGCAATCCTAGCGGGTCATATCTACAATGAGCAGTTCTTC	CSARAILAGHIYNEQFF
TRBV18	TRBJ2-5	few	-	TGTGCCAGCTCTCTCCCTCAAGAGACCCAGTACTTC	CASSLPQETQYF
TRBV2	TRBJ2-5	few	TRBD2	TGTGCCAGCAGGAAGACTAGCGGGGCGTTTCAAGAGACCCAGTACTTC	CASRKTSGAFQETQYF
TRBV11-1	TRBJ2-1	few	TRBD2	TGTGCCAGCAGCGCCCGACTAGCGGGAGGCAATGAGCAGTTCTTC	CASSARLAGGNEQFF
TRBV9	TRBJ2-5	many	-	TGTGCCAGCAGCGTAGGTAGCCTCCAAAGGGAGACCCAGTACTTC	CASSVGSLQRETQYF
TRBV5-6	TRBJ2-7	few	-	TGTGCCAGCAGCCCCGGACTGATCTACGAGCAGTACTTC	CASSPGLIYEQYF
TRBV27	TRBJ2-7	-	-	TGTGCCAGCAGTTTTTCCCCCGACGAGCAGTACTTC	CASSFSPDEQYF
TRBV7-2	TRBJ2-7	few	TRBD1	TGTGCCAGCAGCCCTTACTCCGGGACAGGGACACACGAGCAGTACTTC	CASSPYSGTGTHEQYF
TRBV12-3/TRBV12-4	TRBJ1-4	-	-	TGTGCCAGGACAGACGTTAATGAAAAACTGTTTTTT	CARTDVNEKLFF
TRBV4-1	TRBJ1-6	few	-	TGCGCCAGCAGCCAAGCGGCCAGGGGTGGCTCACCCCTCCACTTT	CASSQAARGGSPLHF
TRBV7-8	TRBJ2-1	few	TRBD2	TGTGCCAGCAGCCTGCAACTAGCGGGGGGTCAGAATGAGCAGTTCTTC	CASSLQLAGGQNEQFF
TRBV5-5	TRBJ2-3	-	-	TGTGCCAGCAAAAAACCGGACTCCTCCTGGCCAACGCAGTATTTT	CASKKPDSSWPTQYF
TRBV9	TRBJ2-1	-	-	TGTGCCAGCAGCGTACAAACCTACAATGAGCAGTTCTTC	CASSVQTYNEQFF
TRBV23-1	TRBJ2-7	few	TRBD2	TGCGCCAGCAGTCAATCGTGGAGCGCCCATGGGGGGGACGAGCAGTACTTC	CASSQSWSAHGGDEQYF
TRBV3-1	TRBJ2-1	few	-	TGTGCCAGCAGCCCGGGCGGTCGCAATGAGCAGTTCTTC	CASSPGGRNEQFF
TRBV4-2	TRBJ2-7	-	TRBD1	TGTGCCAGCAGCCAAGCCCAGACAGGGACCTACGAGCAGTACTTC	CASSQAQTGTYEQYF
TRBV5-6	TRBJ2-4	-	-	TGTGCCAGCAGCTCCCTCGGTGAACTAGCCAAAAACATTCAGTACTTC	CASSSLGELAKNIQYF
TRBV5-1	TRBJ2-1	-	TRBD2	TGCGCCAGCAGCTTACCGGGACTAGCGGGAGGCGTTTACAATGAGCAGTTCTTC	CASSLPGLAGGVYNEQFF
TRBV2	TRBJ1-4	few	-	TGTGCCAGCAGTGAAACGGGCGCAGCTTCCTATGAAAAACTGTTTTTT	CASSETGAASYEKLFF
TRBV20-1	TRBJ2-2	-	TRBD2	TGCAGTGCCAAGGGACTAGCGGGAGGAAACACCGGGGAGCTGTTTTTT	CSAKGLAGGNTGELFF
TRBV11-2	TRBJ2-7	few	-	TGTGCCAGCAGCATACAAGGGACGTACGAGCAGTACTTC	CASSIQGTYEQYF
TRBV14	TRBJ2-2	few	-	TGTGCCAGCAGCCGAATATCACAGTTACGCACCGGGGAGCTGTTTTTT	CASSRISQLRTGELFF
TRBV6-2/TRBV6-3	TRBJ1-1	-	-	TGTGCCAGCAGTTACCCCGGGACACCGAACACTGAAGCTTTCTTT	CASSYPGTPNTEAFF
TRBV11-2	TRBJ2-2	-	-	TGTGCCAGCAGCGGCACCACCGGGGAGCTGTTTTTT	CASSGTTGELFF
TRBV3-1	TRBJ2-3	-	TRBD2	TGTGCCAGCAGCCAGGGGCAGCCTAGCGGGACTAGCACAGATACGCAGTATTTT	CASSQGQPSGTSTDTQYF
TRBV7-2	TRBJ2-5	-	TRBD2	TGTGCCAGCAGCGCTGGGACTAGCGGGCTTGGGACCCAGTACTTC	CASSAGTSGLGTQYF